The source of this T cell receptor (beta chain) is a study of control samples from healthy donors and cancer patients. Produced via immunoSEQ multiplex PCR; TCRdb's table is partial and in-frame only. The sample includes about 130,000 clones, about 88% of them seen just once. This clone was seen a few times. From germline, CDR1 is SGHKS and CDR2 YYEKEE (reference sequence). This CDR3 spans 15 amino acids. V lost 1 base, J lost 6 bases, and 13 bases lay in between. The clonotype comes from a man aged 50 to 60 in good health. The chain recombines TRBV5-5 with TRBJ2-2; D unresolved. The sample was blood. Here the CDR3 reads CASSLPTVRAGELFF. CDR3 coding DNA: TGTGCCAGCAGCTTGCCTACAGTTAGGGCCGGGGAGCTGTTTTTT.